This T cell receptor (beta chain) is from a study of blood T cells in healthy people across ages. This clonotype was detected only a few times. Then a second PCR, running about 6 to 11 cycles, was carried out with a sample-barcoded 5' primer and a J-beta primer mix. TCRdb reprocessed the 5' RACE reads via MiXCR and lists one record per CDR3 protein. The data contain approximately 850,000 distinct CDR3 sequences, under 45% of them singletons. The germline V and J ends were trimmed by 6 bases and 5 bases, with 4 bases remaining between them. The CDR3 is made up of 9 amino acids. Germline CDR1 is DFQATT and CDR2 is SNEGSKA (reference sequence).

What was sequenced was blood. The source of this sequence is a man in his 60s in good health. This rearrangement joins TRBV20-1 to TRBJ1-2; D uncertain. The CDR3 region has the DNA TGCAGTGCGAATTATGGCTACACCTTC. Translated, it gives CSANYGYTF.